What follows describes a single T cell receptor (beta chain). These data belong to a study of blood T cell repertoires in COVID-19. Original methodology: Nucleated cell counts were estimated from reference gene primer amplification. Sequencing used immunoSEQ multiplex PCR; TCRdb keeps in-frame clones, though not all of them. D and trimming come from the DNA, and the V and J calls and clone size come from that table. The sample has tens of thousands of clones, 70% to 90% seen once; the top ten hold roughly 5.7%. The V gene end was trimmed by 6 bases and the J gene end by 3 bases; junction bases not matched to a gene: 13. Germline V gene sequence: CDR1 LGHNA, CDR2 YNFKEQ. This CDR3 has 17 residues.

The J gene is TRBJ1-5, the V gene TRBV4-2; TRBD1 matches at 8 bases. The origin of this receptor is a man in his sixties with acute or convalescent COVID-19. The source material was peripheral blood. This chain's CDR3 is CASSLTDRGHINQPQHF. DNA of the CDR3: TGTGCCAGCAGTCTGACAGACAGGGGACACATCAATCAGCCCCAGCATTTT.